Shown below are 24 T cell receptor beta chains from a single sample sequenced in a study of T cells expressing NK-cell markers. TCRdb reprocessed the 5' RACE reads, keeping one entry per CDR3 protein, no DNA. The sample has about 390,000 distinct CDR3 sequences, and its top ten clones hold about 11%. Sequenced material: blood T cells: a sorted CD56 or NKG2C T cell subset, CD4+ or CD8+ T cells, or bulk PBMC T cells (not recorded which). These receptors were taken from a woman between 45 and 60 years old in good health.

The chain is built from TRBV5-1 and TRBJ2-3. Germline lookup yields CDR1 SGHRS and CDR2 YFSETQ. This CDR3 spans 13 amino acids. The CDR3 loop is CASSLVTTNTQYF.

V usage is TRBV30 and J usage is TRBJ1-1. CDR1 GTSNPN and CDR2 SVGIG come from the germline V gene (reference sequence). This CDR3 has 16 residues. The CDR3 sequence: CAWSVREAARGTEAFF.

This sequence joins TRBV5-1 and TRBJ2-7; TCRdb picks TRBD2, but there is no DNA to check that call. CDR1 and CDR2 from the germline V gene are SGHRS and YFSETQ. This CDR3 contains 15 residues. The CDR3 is CASRVAGGDSYEQYF.

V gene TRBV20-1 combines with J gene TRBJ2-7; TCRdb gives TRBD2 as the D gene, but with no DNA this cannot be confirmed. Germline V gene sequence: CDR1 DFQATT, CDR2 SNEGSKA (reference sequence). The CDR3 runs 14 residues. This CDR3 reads CSARSGTTHYEQYF.

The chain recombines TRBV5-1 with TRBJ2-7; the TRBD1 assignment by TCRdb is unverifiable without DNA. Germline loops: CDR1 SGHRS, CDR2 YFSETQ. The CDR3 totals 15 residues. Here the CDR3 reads CASSLERQGSYEQYF. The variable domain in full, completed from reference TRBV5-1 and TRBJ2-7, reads KAGVTQTPRYLIKTRGQQVTLSCSPISGHRSVSWYQQTPGQGLQFLFEYFSETQRNKGNFPGRFSGRQFSNSRSEMNVSTLELGDSALYLCASSLERQGSYEQYFGPGTRLTVT.

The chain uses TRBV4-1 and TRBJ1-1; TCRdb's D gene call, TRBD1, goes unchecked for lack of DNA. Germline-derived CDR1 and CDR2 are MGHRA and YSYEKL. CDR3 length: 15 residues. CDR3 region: CASSQDGLWGPEAFF.

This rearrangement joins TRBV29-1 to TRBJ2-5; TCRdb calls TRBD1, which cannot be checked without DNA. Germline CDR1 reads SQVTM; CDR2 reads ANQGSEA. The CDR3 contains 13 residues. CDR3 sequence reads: CSATQGRGETQYF.

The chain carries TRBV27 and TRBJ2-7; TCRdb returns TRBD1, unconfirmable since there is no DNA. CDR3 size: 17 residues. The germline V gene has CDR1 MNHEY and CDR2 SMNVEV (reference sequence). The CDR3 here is CASSLLPTGARTYEQYF.

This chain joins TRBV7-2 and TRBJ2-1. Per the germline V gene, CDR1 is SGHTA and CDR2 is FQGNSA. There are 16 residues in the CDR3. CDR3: CASSLVGSATYNEQFF.

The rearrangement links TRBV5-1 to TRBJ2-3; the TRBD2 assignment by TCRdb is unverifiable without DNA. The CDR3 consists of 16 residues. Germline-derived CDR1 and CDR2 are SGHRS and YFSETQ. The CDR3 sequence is CASSPGTSGIGDTQYF.

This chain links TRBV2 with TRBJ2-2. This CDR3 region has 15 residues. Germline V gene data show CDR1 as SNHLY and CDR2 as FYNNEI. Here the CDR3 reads CASSDPRRSAGELFF.

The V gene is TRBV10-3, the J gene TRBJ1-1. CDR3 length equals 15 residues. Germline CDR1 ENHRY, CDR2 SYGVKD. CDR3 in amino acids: CAISPHRGPDTEAFF.

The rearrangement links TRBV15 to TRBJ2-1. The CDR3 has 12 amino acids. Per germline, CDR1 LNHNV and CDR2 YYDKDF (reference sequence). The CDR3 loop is CATEAVYNEQFF.

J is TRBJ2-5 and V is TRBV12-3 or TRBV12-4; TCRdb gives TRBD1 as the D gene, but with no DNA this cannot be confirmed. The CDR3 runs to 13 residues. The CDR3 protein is CASSQGAQETQYF.

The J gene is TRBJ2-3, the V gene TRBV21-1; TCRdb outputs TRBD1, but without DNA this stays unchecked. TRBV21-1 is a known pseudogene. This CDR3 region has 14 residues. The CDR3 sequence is CASSGAGHEDTQYF.

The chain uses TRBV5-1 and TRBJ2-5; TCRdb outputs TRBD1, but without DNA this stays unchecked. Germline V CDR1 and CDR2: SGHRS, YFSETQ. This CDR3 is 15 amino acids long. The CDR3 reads CASTRADIFQETQYF.

The CDR3 reads CASSQGGGLAGAGTGELFF. V gene TRBV4-2 combines with J gene TRBJ2-2; TCRdb calls TRBD2, which cannot be checked without DNA. The CDR3 consists of 19 residues. CDR1 and CDR2 (germline): LGHNA, YNFKEQ.

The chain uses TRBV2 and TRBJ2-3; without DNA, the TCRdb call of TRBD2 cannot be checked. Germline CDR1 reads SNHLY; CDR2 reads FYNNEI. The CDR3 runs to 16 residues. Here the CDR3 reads CASSEDRLASTDTQYF.

CDR3 protein: CATSDTRTPKTDTQYF. J is TRBJ2-3 and V is TRBV24-1; TCRdb reports TRBD1, a call that lacks DNA to check it against. CDR1 is KGHDR and CDR2 is SFDVKD in the germline V gene. The CDR3 has 16 residues.

The CDR3 sequence: CAIRQVLQETQYF. The chain joins TRBV10-3 to TRBJ2-5; TCRdb selects TRBD1, and the lack of DNA leaves this call unchecked. CDR3 length: 13 amino acids. Germline V gene lookup returns CDR1 ENHRY and CDR2 SYGVKD.

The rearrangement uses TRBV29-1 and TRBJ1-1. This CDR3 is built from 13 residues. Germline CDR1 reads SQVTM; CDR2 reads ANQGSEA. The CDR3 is CSAPDEAGRNAFF.

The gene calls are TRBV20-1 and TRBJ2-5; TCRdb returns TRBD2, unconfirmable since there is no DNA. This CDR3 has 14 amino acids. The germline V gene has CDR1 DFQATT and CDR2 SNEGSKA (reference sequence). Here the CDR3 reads CSARSSGAQETQYF.

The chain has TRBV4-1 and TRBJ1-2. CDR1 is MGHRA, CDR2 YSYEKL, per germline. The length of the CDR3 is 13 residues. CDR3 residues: CATLDVGNYGYTF.

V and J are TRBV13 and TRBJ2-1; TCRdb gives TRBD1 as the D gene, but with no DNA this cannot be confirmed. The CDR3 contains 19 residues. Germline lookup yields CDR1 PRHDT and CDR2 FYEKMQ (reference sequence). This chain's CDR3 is CASSLGPYRGHSPSNEQFF. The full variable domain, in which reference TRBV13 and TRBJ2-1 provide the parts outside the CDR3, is AAGVIQSPRHLIKEKRETATLKCYPIPRHDTVYWYQQGPGQDPQFLISFYEKMQSDKGSIPDRFSAQQFSDYHSELNMSSLELGDSALYFCASSLGPYRGHSPSNEQFFGPGTRLTVL.